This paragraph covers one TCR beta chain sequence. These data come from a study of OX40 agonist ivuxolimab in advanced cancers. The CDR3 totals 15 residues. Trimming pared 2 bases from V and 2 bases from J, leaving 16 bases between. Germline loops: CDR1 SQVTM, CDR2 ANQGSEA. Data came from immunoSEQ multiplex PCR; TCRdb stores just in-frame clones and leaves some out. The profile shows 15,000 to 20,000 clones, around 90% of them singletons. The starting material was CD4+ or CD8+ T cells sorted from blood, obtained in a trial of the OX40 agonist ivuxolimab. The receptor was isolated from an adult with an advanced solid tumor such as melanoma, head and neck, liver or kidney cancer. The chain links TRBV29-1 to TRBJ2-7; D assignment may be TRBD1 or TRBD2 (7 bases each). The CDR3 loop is CSVELTGEGAYEQYF. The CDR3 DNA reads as TGCAGCGTTGAACTAACAGGGGAGGGTGCCTACGAGCAGTACTTC.